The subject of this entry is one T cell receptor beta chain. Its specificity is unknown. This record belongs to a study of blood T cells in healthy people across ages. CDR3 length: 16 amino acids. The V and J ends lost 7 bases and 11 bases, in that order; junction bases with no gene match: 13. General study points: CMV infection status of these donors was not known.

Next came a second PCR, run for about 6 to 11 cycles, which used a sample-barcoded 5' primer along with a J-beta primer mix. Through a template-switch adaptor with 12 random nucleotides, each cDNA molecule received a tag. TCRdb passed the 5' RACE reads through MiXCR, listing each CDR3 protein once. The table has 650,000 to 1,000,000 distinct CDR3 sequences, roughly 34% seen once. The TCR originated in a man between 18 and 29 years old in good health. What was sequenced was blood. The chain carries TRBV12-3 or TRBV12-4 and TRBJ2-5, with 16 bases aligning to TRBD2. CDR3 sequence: CASTPGLAGGYNEQYF. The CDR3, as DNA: TGTGCCAGCACCCCGGGACTAGCGGGGGGGTACAATGAGCAGTACTTC.